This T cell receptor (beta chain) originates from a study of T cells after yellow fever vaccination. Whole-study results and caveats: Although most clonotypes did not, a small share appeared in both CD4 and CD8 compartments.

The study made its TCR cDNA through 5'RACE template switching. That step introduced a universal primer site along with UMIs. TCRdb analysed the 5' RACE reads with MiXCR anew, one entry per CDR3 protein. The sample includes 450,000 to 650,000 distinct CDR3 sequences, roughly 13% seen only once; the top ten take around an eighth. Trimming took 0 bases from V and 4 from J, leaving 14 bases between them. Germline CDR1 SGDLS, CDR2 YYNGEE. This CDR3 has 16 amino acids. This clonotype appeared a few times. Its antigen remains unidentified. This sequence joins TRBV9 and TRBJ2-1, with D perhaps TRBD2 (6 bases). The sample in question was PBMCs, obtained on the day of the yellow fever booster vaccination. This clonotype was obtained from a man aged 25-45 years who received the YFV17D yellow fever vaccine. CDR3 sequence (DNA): TGTGCCAGCAGCGTAGGCGGGGACCGACGATACAATGAGCAGTTCTTC. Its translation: CASSVGGDRRYNEQFF.